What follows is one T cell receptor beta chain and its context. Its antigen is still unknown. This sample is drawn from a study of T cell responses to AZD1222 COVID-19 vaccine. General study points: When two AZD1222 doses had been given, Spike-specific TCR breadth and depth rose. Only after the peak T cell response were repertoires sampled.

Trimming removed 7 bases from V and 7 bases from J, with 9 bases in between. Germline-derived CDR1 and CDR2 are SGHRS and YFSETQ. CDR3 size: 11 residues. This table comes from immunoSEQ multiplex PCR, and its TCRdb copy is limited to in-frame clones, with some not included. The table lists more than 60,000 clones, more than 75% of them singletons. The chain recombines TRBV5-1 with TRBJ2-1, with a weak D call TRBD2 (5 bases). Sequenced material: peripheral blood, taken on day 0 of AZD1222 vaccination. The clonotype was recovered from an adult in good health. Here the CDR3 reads CASGTGNEQFF. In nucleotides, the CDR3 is TGCGCCAGCGGTACGGGGAATGAGCAGTTCTTC.